These 31 T cell receptor beta chains share one sample of origin, sequenced in a study of vaccination effects on CD4 cells after COVID-19. Prior to sequencing, the ViraFEST assay stimulated PBMC with viral peptide pools, which expanded the antigen-specific CD4+ T cells. Isolating CD4+ T cells followed about 10 days of culture. Documented for the person is a PCR-confirmed SARS-CoV-2 infection occurring between March and December 2020. Produced via immunoSEQ multiplex PCR; TCRdb's table is partial and in-frame only. The sample shows more than 20,000 clones, around 75% of them seen only once. No cognate antigen is known for these TCRs. Here the sequenced sample was CD4+ T cells from PBMCs cultured with a peptide pool, taken before COVID-19 vaccination. The source of these receptors is a human donor who had a prior SARS-CoV-2 infection.

Only one count was recorded for this clone. The gene calls are TRBV11-3 and TRBJ2-5; 9 nucleotides match TRBD2. V lost 5 bases, J lost 7 bases, and 17 bases stayed unmatched. The CDR3 length is 17 residues. CDR1 SGHNT and CDR2 YENEEA come from the germline V gene. The CDR3 nucleotides are TGTGCCAGCAGCCGGCTAGAGCGGGAGGCACGAAGGTCGACCCAGTACTTC. Encoded protein: CASSRLEREARRSTQYF.

This clone has just a few counts. This chain links TRBV6-1 with TRBJ2-7; 8 bases are a match to TRBD2. This CDR3 is 16 amino acids long. J was trimmed by 3 bases and V by 2 bases; bases with no gene match: 9. Per germline, CDR1 MNHNS and CDR2 SASEGT. The CDR3 spells CASSEWIWGLGYEQYF. The CDR3 nucleotides read TGTGCCAGCAGTGAATGGATATGGGGACTAGGCTACGAGCAGTACTTC.

The chain joins TRBV28 to TRBJ2-5; 12 bases are shared with TRBD2. V dropped 2 bases and J dropped 4; count of bases not matched to a gene: 5. This CDR3 comprises 16 residues. From germline, CDR1 is MDHEN and CDR2 SYDVKM. CDR3 nucleotide sequence: TGTGCCAGCAGTTTAACTAGCGGGAGGAAGAGAGAGACCCAGTACTTC. Translation gives CASSLTSGRKRETQYF.

This chain joins TRBV5-1 and TRBJ2-1, with TRBD2 matching 12 bases. J lost 9 bases, V lost 0 bases, and 1 base had no gene match. CDR1 and CDR2 from the germline V gene are SGHRS and YFSETQ. This CDR3 has 14 residues. CDR3 bases: TGCGCCAGCAGCTTGGAGACTAGCGGGGGTGAGCAGTTCTTC. This encodes CASSLETSGGEQFF.

V and J are TRBV6-1 and TRBJ1-2; tentative D call: TRBD1 (5 bases). V shed 3 bases and J shed 1 base, with 6 bases lying between them. The CDR3 loop spans 13 amino acids. Germline loops: CDR1 MNHNS, CDR2 SASEGT. In DNA form, the CDR3 reads TGTGCCAGCAGTGAGGGGGGTAACTATGGCTACACCTTC. Its protein product is CASSEGGNYGYTF.

V usage is TRBV18 and J usage is TRBJ2-3, with D tentatively TRBD2 (5 bases). The CDR3 loop spans 13 amino acids. Looked up from germline, CDR1 is KGHSH and CDR2 is LQKENI. V lost 2 bases to trimming and J lost 5 bases, with 8 bases between them. As DNA, the CDR3 is TGTGCCAGCTCACCAGACGGAGGAGATACGCAGTATTTT. It codes for CASSPDGGDTQYF.

This chain links TRBV4-2 with TRBJ2-7, with 8 nucleotides matching TRBD2. The CDR3 has 18 amino acids. The trim removed 3 bases at V and 1 base at J, leaving 14 bases unmatched. From germline, CDR1 is LGHNA and CDR2 YNFKEQ. The CDR3 coding sequence is TGTGCCAGCAGCCAGCGTCAGGGTGAGCGGGGGTCATCCTACGAGCAGTACTTC. As protein: CASSQRQGERGSSYEQYF.

The chain uses TRBV5-5 and TRBJ1-6; 7 nucleotides line up with TRBD1. The germline gives CDR1 SGHKS, CDR2 YYEKEE (reference sequence). The CDR3 totals 16 residues. Trimming cost V 2 bases and J 0 bases; bases outside gene matches: 2. CDR3 amino acids: CASSFRTGSYNSPLHF. The CDR3 region has the DNA TGTGCCAGCAGCTTTCGGACAGGCTCCTATAATTCACCCCTCCACTTT.

The chain carries TRBV2 and TRBJ1-2; the match to TRBD1 covers 8 bases. Losses at the gene ends were 6 bases for V and 3 bases for J; bases not matched to a gene: 3. CDR3 length: 13 amino acids. The V gene's germline CDR1 is SNHLY and CDR2 FYNNEI. CDR3 residues: CASSQGQDYGYTF. For the CDR3, the DNA is TGTGCCAGCAGCCAGGGACAGGACTATGGCTACACCTTC.

The genes are TRBV13 and TRBJ2-5; D tentatively fits TRBD1 or TRBD2 (5 bases each). This CDR3 has 16 residues. Germline V gene sequence: CDR1 PRHDT, CDR2 FYEKMQ (reference sequence). Trimming pared 5 bases from V and 2 bases from J, leaving 18 bases between. CDR3 in DNA: TGTGCCAGCAGCCCATACAGTACTAGGGGACAAGAGACCCAGTACTTC. This codes for CASSPYSTRGQETQYF.

The rearrangement joins TRBV6-5 to TRBJ2-5; the D gene could be TRBD1 or TRBD2 (5 bases each). The CDR3 length is 14 residues. Per the germline V gene, CDR1 is MNHEY and CDR2 is SVGAGI. The V end was cut by 7 bases, the J end by 3 bases, with 15 bases between. CDR3 coding DNA: TGTGCCAGCACCGGGACGGCTAAAGAAGAGACCCAGTACTTC. Translation gives CASTGTAKEETQYF.

This rearrangement joins TRBV30 to TRBJ2-7; 9 nucleotides match TRBD1. The CDR3 loop spans 13 amino acids. Germline V gene data show CDR1 as GTSNPN and CDR2 as SVGIG (reference sequence). V lost 6 bases and J lost 3; bases outside the gene matches: 6. The CDR3 region has the DNA TGTGCCTGCTGGGACAGGGTGCGCTACGAGCAGTACTTC. This translates into CACWDRVRYEQYF.

This clone turned up a few times. V and J are TRBV10-3 and TRBJ2-1, with 7 bases identical to TRBD1. Germline CDR1 is ENHRY and CDR2 is SYGVKD. The CDR3 is 16 residues long. V lost 2 bases and J lost 3; bases outside the gene matches: 7. CDR3 protein: CAISEARQGYYNEQFF. The DNA of the CDR3 is TGTGCCATCAGTGAGGCCCGACAGGGATACTACAATGAGCAGTTCTTC.

This clone is a singleton in its sample. The chain uses TRBV6-6 and TRBJ2-2, with D possibly being TRBD1 (5 bases). Looked up from germline, CDR1 is MNHNY and CDR2 is SVGAGI (reference sequence). The CDR3 is 12 amino acids. Trimming pared 6 bases from V and 7 bases from J, leaving 9 bases between. The CDR3 reads CASRQGFGELFF. DNA of the CDR3: TGTGCCAGCAGGCAGGGTTTCGGGGAGCTGTTTTTT.

V gene TRBV4-2 combines with J gene TRBJ1-5; D gene unclear. The CDR3 spans 17 residues. V was clipped by 1 base and J by 7 bases, with 20 bases between them. CDR1 and CDR2 (germline): LGHNA, YNFKEQ. The CDR3 region has the DNA TGTGCCAGCAGCCAAGCGCACACAACAATAGCGGGACAGCCCCAGCATTTT. This gives the protein CASSQAHTTIAGQPQHF.

This rearrangement joins TRBV28 to TRBJ1-4; no clear D gene. The CDR3 runs 13 residues. Germline V gene lookup returns CDR1 MDHEN and CDR2 SYDVKM. Trimming pared 5 bases from V and 4 bases from J, leaving 8 bases between. For the CDR3, the DNA is TGTGCCAGCAGTCGGGCAGATAATGAAAAACTGTTTTTT. Amino acid sequence: CASSRADNEKLFF.

The V gene is TRBV6-5, the J gene TRBJ2-7; 8 bases align to TRBD2. The V gene end was trimmed by 2 bases and the J gene end by 1 base; junction bases not matched to a gene: 4. CDR3 length: 15 residues. CDR1 is MNHEY and CDR2 is SVGAGI in the germline V gene. This CDR3 reads CASSYEASGSYEQYF. For the CDR3, the DNA is TGTGCCAGCAGTTACGAGGCTAGCGGGTCCTACGAGCAGTACTTC.

V gene TRBV7-2 combines with J gene TRBJ2-5; D possibly corresponds to TRBD2 (5 bases). Trimming pared 7 bases from V and 5 bases from J, leaving 11 bases between. There are 12 residues in the CDR3. Germline V gene sequence: CDR1 SGHTA, CDR2 FQGNSA. CDR3 bases: TGTGCCAGCAACCATGGCGGGGAGACCCAGTACTTC. This encodes CASNHGGETQYF.

The count of this clone is one. The chain is built from TRBV19 and TRBJ1-1, with D unclear. Germline assignment: CDR1 LNHDA and CDR2 SQIVND (reference sequence). The germline V and J ends were trimmed by 3 bases and 2 bases, with 7 bases remaining between them. This CDR3 contains 13 residues. The CDR3 nucleotides are TGTGCCAGTAGTATTCTGGTCAACACTGAAGCTTTCTTT. This codes for CASSILVNTEAFF.

This chain connects TRBV9 to TRBJ2-3; D is perhaps TRBD1 or TRBD2 (6 bases each). The CDR3 has 15 residues. V shed 0 bases and J shed 1 base, with 9 bases lying between them. Germline V CDR1 and CDR2: SGDLS, YYNGEE. CDR3 loop: CASSVVGGRTDTQYF. The DNA for the CDR3 is TGTGCCAGCAGCGTAGTGGGGGGCCGCACAGATACGCAGTATTTT.

The V gene is TRBV18, the J gene TRBJ1-1; no clear D. Trimming shortened V by 0 bases and J by 5 bases, and 7 bases separated the two germline ends. CDR3 length: 13 residues. CDR1 is KGHSH and CDR2 is LQKENI in the germline V gene. Written as DNA, the CDR3 is TGTGCCAGCTCACCACCAATACTAACTGAAGCTTTCTTT. It codes for CASSPPILTEAFF.

V is TRBV4-2 and J is TRBJ2-7; D possibly corresponds to TRBD1 (6 bases). The CDR3 loop spans 15 amino acids. Germline CDR1 is LGHNA and CDR2 is YNFKEQ. V lost 2 bases and J lost 0, with 11 bases in between. CDR3 coding DNA: TGTGCCAGCAGCCAACCTGGACAGAGCTCCTACGAGCAGTACTTC. Residues: CASSQPGQSSYEQYF.

The chain carries TRBV15 and TRBJ1-5; the D gene is possibly TRBD1 (6 bases). This CDR3 spans 16 amino acids. Germline V gives CDR1 LNHNV, CDR2 YYDKDF (reference sequence). Trimming shortened V by 2 bases and J by 6 bases, and 17 bases separated the two germline ends. The CDR3 sequence: CATSRRGIQGAQPQHF. The CDR3 nucleotides read TGTGCCACCAGCAGAAGGGGGATACAGGGTGCTCAGCCCCAGCATTTT.

The chain uses TRBV11-3 and TRBJ1-1; TRBD1 agrees at 7 bases. CDR3 size: 14 residues. CDR1 is SGHNT and CDR2 is YENEEA in the germline V gene. The trim removed 5 bases at V and 5 bases at J, leaving 8 bases unmatched. The CDR3 nucleotides read TGTGCCAGCAGCCTTCGACAGGGAACAACTGAAGCTTTCTTT. Protein sequence: CASSLRQGTTEAFF.

The rearrangement links TRBV7-9 to TRBJ2-7; 9 nucleotides match TRBD2. The germline gives CDR1 SEHNR, CDR2 FQNEAQ (reference sequence). This CDR3 has 15 residues. V was clipped by 2 bases and J by 2 bases; unmatched bases: 4. CDR3 nucleotides: TGTGCCAGCAGCTTAATCGCGGGAGGGACCTACGAGCAGTACTTC. Translating it yields CASSLIAGGTYEQYF.

V gene TRBV19 combines with J gene TRBJ2-1, with 8 bases matching TRBD1. Germline assignment: CDR1 LNHDA and CDR2 SQIVND (reference sequence). J lost 6 bases, V lost 6 bases, and 7 bases had no gene match. This CDR3 has 14 residues. The CDR3 DNA reads as TGTGCCAGTAGACAGGGGGGTACAGTCAATGAGCAGTTCTTC. It specifies CASRQGGTVNEQFF.

This chain links TRBV9 with TRBJ2-5, with TRBD2 matching 8 bases. V lost 0 bases, J lost 4 bases, and 8 bases stayed unmatched. The CDR3 is made up of 16 amino acids. Germline V gene lookup returns CDR1 SGDLS and CDR2 YYNGEE. The DNA of the CDR3 is TGTGCCAGCAGCGTAGTCGGGGTTAGCGGGACAGAGACCCAGTACTTC. Amino acid sequence: CASSVVGVSGTETQYF.

A single count supports this clone. The chain employs TRBV2 and TRBJ1-2, with unresolved D. Germline V gives CDR1 SNHLY, CDR2 FYNNEI. This CDR3 is 14 amino acids long. V lost 4 bases and J 0 bases, leaving 9 bases between the germline ends. The CDR3 nucleotides are TGTGCCAGCAGTGCTTATACAGCTAACTATGGCTACACCTTC. It translates to CASSAYTANYGYTF.

CDR3 sequence reads: CASSIVPSTRPSTDTQYF. CDR3 DNA sequence: TGTGCCAGTAGTATAGTTCCGAGTACCAGACCTAGCACAGATACGCAGTATTTT. The chain recombines TRBV19 with TRBJ2-3; D uncertain. Trimming removed 1 base at V and 0 bases at J, with 17 bases between. From germline, CDR1 is LNHDA and CDR2 SQIVND (reference sequence). This CDR3 has 18 amino acids.

V gene TRBV12-3 or TRBV12-4 combines with J gene TRBJ2-5, with unresolved D. The CDR3 is 13 residues long. Trimming removed 5 bases at V and 2 bases at J, with 9 bases between. CDR3 bases: TGTGCCAGCAGTCAGCAGTCACAAGAGACCCAGTACTTC. The encoded protein is CASSQQSQETQYF.

V and J are TRBV18 and TRBJ2-5; TRBD2 might be the D (7 bases). The V gene lost 5 bases and the J gene lost 2 bases, with 15 bases spanning the gap. This CDR3 comprises 15 residues. Germline-derived CDR1 and CDR2 are KGHSH and LQKENI. CDR3 residues: CASSEQGTTQETQYF. The CDR3 DNA reads as TGTGCCAGCTCAGAGCAGGGGACTACTCAAGAGACCCAGTACTTC.